Listed below are T cell receptor beta chains from one sample, sequenced in a study of blood T cell repertoires in COVID-19. The method was immunoSEQ multiplex PCR; TCRdb's version includes in-frame clones alone and lacks a portion of them. Altogether about 140,000 clones are present, approximately 79% being singletons, with the ten largest covering roughly 8.6%. Sequenced sample: peripheral blood. These TCRs come from a man aged 45-65 years with active or convalescent COVID-19. Both conserved end residues are trimmed from each CDR3.

len: 12
v_gene: TRBV4-1
CDR3aa: ASSQVEGQWEQY

len: 12
v_gene: TRBV29-1
CDR3aa: SVDEDRGRETQY

len: 12
v_gene: TRBV5-1
CDR3aa: ASSRPDRGLGYT

len: 17
v_gene: TRBV7-3
CDR3aa: ASSSPRDMFWPSNQPQH

len: 14
v_gene: TRBV18
CDR3aa: ASSRDRGTSSYEQY

len: 13
v_gene: TRBV29-1
CDR3aa: SVADRLEGNQPQH

len: 13
v_gene: TRBV4-1
CDR3aa: ASSQAPSGTGELF

len: 14
v_gene: TRBV4-2
CDR3aa: ASSQEVASGNNEQF

len: 12
v_gene: TRBV5-6
CDR3aa: ASSAGTGPYGYT

len: 15
v_gene: TRBV3-1/TRBV3-2
CDR3aa: ASSLRITSGTAGEQF